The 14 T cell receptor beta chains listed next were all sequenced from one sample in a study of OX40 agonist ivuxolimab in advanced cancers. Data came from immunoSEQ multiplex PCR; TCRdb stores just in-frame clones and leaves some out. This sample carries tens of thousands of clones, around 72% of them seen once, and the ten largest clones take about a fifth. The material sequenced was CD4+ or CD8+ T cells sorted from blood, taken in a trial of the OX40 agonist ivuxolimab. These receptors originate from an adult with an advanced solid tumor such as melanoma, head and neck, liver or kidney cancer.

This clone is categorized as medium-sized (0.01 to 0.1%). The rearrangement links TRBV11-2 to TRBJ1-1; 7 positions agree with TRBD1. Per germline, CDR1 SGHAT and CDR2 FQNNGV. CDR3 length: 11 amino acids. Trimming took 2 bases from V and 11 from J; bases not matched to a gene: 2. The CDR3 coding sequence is TGTGCCAGCAGCTTAAACAGGGGTGCTTTCTTT. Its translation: CASSLNRGAFF.

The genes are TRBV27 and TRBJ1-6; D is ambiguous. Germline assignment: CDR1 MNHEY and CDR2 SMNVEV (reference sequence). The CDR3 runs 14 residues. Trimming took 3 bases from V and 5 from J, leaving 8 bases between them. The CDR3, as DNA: TGTGCCAGCAGTTTGGCAGCGAATAATTCACCCCTCCACTTT. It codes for CASSLAANNSPLHF.

In DNA, the CDR3 is TGTGCCTGGACCTATCCCTACAATGAGCAGTTCTTC. Translating gives CAWTYPYNEQFF. The chain employs TRBV30 and TRBJ2-1; D gene uncertain. Germline loops: CDR1 GTSNPN, CDR2 SVGIG (reference sequence). This CDR3 is 12 amino acids long. V was pared by 4 bases and J by 2 bases, with 6 bases between.

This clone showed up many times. The DNA of the CDR3 is TGTGCCAGCACCTGGCAGGGGAGGGTGGATACGCAGTATTTT. This codes for CASTWQGRVDTQYF. J is TRBJ2-3 and V is TRBV5-6, with D tentatively TRBD2 (7 bases). The CDR3 is made up of 14 amino acids. The V end was cut by 6 bases, the J end by 6 bases, with 17 bases between. The germline V gene has CDR1 SGHDT and CDR2 YYEEEE.

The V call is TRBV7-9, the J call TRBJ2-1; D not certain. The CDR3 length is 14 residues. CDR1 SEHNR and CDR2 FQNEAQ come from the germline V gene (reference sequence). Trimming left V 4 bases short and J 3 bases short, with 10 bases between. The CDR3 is CASSSQGLYNEQFF. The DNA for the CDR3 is TGTGCCAGCAGCTCCCAAGGTCTCTACAATGAGCAGTTCTTC.

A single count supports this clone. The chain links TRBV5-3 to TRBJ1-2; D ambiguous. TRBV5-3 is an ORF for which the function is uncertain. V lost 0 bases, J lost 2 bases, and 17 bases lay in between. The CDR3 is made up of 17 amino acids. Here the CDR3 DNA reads TGTGCCAGAAGCTTGGTGGTGAAAAGCCTTGCCAACTATGGCTACACCTTC. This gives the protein CARSLVVKSLANYGYTF.

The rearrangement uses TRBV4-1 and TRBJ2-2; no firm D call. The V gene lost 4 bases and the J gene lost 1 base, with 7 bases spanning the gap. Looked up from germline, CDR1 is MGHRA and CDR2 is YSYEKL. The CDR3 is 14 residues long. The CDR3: CASSRVMNTGELFF. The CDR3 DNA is TGCGCCAGCAGCCGTGTTATGAACACCGGGGAGCTGTTTTTT.

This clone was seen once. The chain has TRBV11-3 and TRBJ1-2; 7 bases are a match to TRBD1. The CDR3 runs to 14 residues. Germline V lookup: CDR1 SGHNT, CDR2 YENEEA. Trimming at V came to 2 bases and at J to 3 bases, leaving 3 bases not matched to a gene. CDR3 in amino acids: CASSLRDSDYGYTF. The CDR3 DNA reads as TGTGCCAGCAGCTTAAGGGACAGTGACTATGGCTACACCTTC.

The CDR3 bases are TGTGCCACCAAACTTAGAAGGGAGGGGCAGTTCTTC. This codes for CATKLRREGQFF. The V gene is TRBV2, the J gene TRBJ2-1, with TRBD2 matching 7 bases. V shed 10 bases, J shed 12 bases, and the junction held 12 bases outside the gene matches. The CDR3 loop spans 12 amino acids. CDR1 and CDR2 from the germline V gene are SNHLY and FYNNEI.

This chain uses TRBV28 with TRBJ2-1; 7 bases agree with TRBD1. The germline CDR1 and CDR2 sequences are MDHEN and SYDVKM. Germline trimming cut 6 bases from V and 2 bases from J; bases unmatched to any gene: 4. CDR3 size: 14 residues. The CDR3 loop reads CASRSTGPYNEQFF. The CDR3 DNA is TGTGCCAGCAGGTCGACAGGGCCCTACAATGAGCAGTTCTTC.

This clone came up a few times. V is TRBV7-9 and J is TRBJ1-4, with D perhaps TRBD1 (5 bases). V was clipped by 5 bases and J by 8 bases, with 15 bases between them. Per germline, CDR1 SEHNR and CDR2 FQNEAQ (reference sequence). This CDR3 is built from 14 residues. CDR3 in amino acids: CASSPHGGREKLFF. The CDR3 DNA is TGTGCCAGCAGCCCGCACGGGGGTAGGGAAAAACTGTTTTTT. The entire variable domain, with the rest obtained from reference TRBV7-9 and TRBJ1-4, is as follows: DTGVSQNPRHKITKRGQNVTFRCDPISEHNRLYWYRQTLGQGPEFLTYFQNEAQLEKSRLLSDRFSAERPKGSFSTLEIQRTEQGDSAMYLCASSPHGGREKLFFGSGTQLSVL.

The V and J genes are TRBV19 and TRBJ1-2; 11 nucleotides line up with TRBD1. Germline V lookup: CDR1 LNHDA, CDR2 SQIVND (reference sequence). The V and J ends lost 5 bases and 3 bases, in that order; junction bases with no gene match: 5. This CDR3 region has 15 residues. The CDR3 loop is CASSWTGGAHYGYTF. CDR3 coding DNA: TGTGCCAGTAGTTGGACAGGGGGCGCACACTATGGCTACACCTTC.

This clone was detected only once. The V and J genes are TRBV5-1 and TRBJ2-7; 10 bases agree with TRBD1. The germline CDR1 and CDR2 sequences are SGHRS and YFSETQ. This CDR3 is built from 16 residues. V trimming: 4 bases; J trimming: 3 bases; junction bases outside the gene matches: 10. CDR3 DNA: TGCGCCAGCAGCCGGGCCTGGGGGACAGGGGTCTACGAGCAGTACTTC. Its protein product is CASSRAWGTGVYEQYF.

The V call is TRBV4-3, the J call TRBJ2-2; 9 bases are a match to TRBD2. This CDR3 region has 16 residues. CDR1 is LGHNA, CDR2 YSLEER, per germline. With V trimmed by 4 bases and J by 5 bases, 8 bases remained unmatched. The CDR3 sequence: CASSPHGTSTTGELFF. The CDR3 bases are TGCGCCAGCAGCCCCCACGGGACTAGCACTACCGGGGAGCTGTTTTTT.